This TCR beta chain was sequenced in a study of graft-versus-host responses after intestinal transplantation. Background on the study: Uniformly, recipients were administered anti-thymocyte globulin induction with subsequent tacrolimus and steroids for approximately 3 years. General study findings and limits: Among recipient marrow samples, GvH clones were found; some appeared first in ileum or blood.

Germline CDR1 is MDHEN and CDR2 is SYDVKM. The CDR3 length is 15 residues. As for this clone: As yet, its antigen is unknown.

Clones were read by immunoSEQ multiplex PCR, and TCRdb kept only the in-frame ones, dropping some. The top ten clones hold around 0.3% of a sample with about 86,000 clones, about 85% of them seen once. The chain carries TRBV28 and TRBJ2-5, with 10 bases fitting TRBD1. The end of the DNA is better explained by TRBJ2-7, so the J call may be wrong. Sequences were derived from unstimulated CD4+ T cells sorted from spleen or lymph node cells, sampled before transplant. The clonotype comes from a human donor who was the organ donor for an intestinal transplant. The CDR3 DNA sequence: TGTGCCAGCAGCCGAGCCGGGACAGGGGCCTACGAGCAGTACTTC. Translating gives CASSRAGTGAYEQYF.